This T cell receptor beta chain originates from a study of glioma-infiltrating T cells after dendritic cell vaccination. Looking at the study overall: Patients had newly diagnosed or recurrent glioblastoma and received dendritic cell vaccines. The vaccine used monocyte-derived dendritic cells pulsed overnight with autologous tumor lysate.

The germline V gene has CDR1 MDHEN and CDR2 SYDVKM. The CDR3 runs to 16 residues. The junction had 10 bases not matched to a gene; V was cut back by 5 bases and J by 6 bases. The assay was immunoSEQ multiplex PCR, and TCRdb's table has in-frame clones only and misses some. The sample has more than 75,000 clones, roughly 87% seen once. Noted time point: after dendritic cell vaccination, including at tumor progression/relapse. This TCR derives from a human donor with glioblastoma. The gene calls are TRBV28 and TRBJ2-1; 10 bases agree with TRBD2. The specimen was blood, collected after dendritic cell vaccination. CDR3 loop: CASSVTGTSALNEQFF. In DNA form, the CDR3 reads TGTGCCAGCAGTGTTACCGGGACTAGCGCTCTCAATGAGCAGTTCTTC.